The next 21 T cell receptor beta chains were all read from a single sample in a study of blood T cell repertoires in COVID-19. The repertoire was sequenced with immunoSEQ multiplex PCR; TCRdb's copy has only in-frame clones and lacks some. The repertoire holds about 75,000 clones, with roughly 82% as singletons. Input material: peripheral blood. Receptors were obtained from a woman aged 50 to 60 with acute or convalescent COVID-19.

The CDR3 region is CASSNNGLAEQFF. CDR3 nucleotides: TGTGCCAGCAGTAACAATGGGCTAGCTGAGCAGTTCTTC. The V and J genes are TRBV6-5 and TRBJ2-1; D might be TRBD2 (5 bases). CDR1 is MNHEY and CDR2 is SVGAGI in the germline V gene. CDR3 size: 13 residues. V lost 5 bases, J lost 9 bases, and 14 bases lay in between.

The chain employs TRBV19 and TRBJ2-7; D not resolved. Germline CDR1 LNHDA, CDR2 SQIVND (reference sequence). The CDR3 is 12 amino acids. Deletions cut 5 bases from V and 7 bases from J, with 12 bases between. For the CDR3, the DNA is TGTGCCAGTAGTTCCTGGGCAGGAGAGCAGTACTTC. Translation: CASSSWAGEQYF.

The V gene is TRBV19, the J gene TRBJ2-7; maybe TRBD2 (6 bases). The CDR3 runs to 14 residues. V lost 8 bases to trimming and J lost 0 bases, with 14 bases between them. The germline V gene encodes CDR1 LNHDA and CDR2 SQIVND (reference sequence). In nucleotides, the CDR3 is TGTGCCAGTGGAAGGGACTCGAGCTCCTACGAGCAGTACTTC. Amino acids: CASGRDSSSYEQYF.

This chain connects TRBV7-6 to TRBJ2-1; D is possibly TRBD1 (5 bases). The CDR3 covers 16 residues. The V end lost 3 bases, the J end lost 7 bases, and 19 bases lay between the germline ends. Germline V gene data show CDR1 as SGHVS and CDR2 as FNYEAQ. CDR3 nucleotide sequence: TGTGCCAGCAGCTTTTCGAGCGTTACCAAGGGGAATGAGCAGTTCTTC. Encoded protein: CASSFSSVTKGNEQFF.

V and J are TRBV7-2 and TRBJ2-1; D remains unclear. The V end lost 0 bases, the J end lost 5 bases, and 14 bases lay between the germline ends. CDR3 length equals 16 residues. Per germline, CDR1 SGHTA and CDR2 FQGNSA. CDR3 nucleotides: TGTGCCAGCAGCTTAGCGAGCAGACTCCGGAACAATGAGCAGTTCTTC. It encodes CASSLASRLRNNEQFF.

The rearrangement links TRBV27 to TRBJ2-7; possibly TRBD1 for D (5 bases). Germline lookup yields CDR1 MNHEY and CDR2 SMNVEV (reference sequence). This CDR3 has 13 amino acids. The V end was cut by 10 bases, the J end by 6 bases, with 19 bases between. CDR3 DNA sequence: TGTGCCAAGTTAGGCGGACACCCGTCCGAGCAGTACTTC. It is translated as CAKLGGHPSEQYF.

The chain has TRBV12-5 and TRBJ2-7; 7 bases agree with TRBD1. From germline, CDR1 is LGHNT and CDR2 FRNRAP. The CDR3 contains 15 residues. Trimming took 3 bases from V and 1 from J; bases not matched to a gene: 6. The CDR3 here is CASGFGAGGSYEQYF. The DNA for the CDR3 is TGTGCTAGTGGTTTTGGGGCAGGGGGATCCTACGAGCAGTACTTC.

The chain combines TRBV4-3 with TRBJ2-3; 11 nucleotides line up with TRBD2. Germline-derived CDR1 and CDR2 are LGHNA and YSLEER. Losses at the gene ends were 1 base for V and 2 bases for J; bases not matched to a gene: 11. The CDR3 covers 19 residues. In DNA form, the CDR3 reads TGCGCCAGCAGCCAAGGGCCCGTATTAGCGGGGGGGATCACAGATACGCAGTATTTT. Protein: CASSQGPVLAGGITDTQYF.

This rearrangement joins TRBV9 to TRBJ1-6; TRBD1 matches 9 bases. There are 15 residues in the CDR3. Germline V gene sequence: CDR1 SGDLS, CDR2 YYNGEE. V dropped 0 bases and J dropped 9; count of bases not matched to a gene: 4. The CDR3 loop is CASSVGMGQGSPLHF. CDR3 coding DNA: TGTGCCAGCAGCGTAGGAATGGGACAGGGTTCACCCCTCCACTTT.

This chain links TRBV28 with TRBJ1-5; D unresolved. CDR1 and CDR2 from the germline V gene are MDHEN and SYDVKM. This CDR3 is built from 12 residues. Trimming pared 10 bases from V and 3 bases from J, leaving 10 bases between. CDR3 region: CAIGPSNQPQHF. CDR3 nucleotides: TGTGCCATCGGTCCTTCCAATCAGCCCCAGCATTTT.

The chain's CDR3 is CASMLRGGARGNTIYF. The CDR3 DNA reads as TGTGCCAGCATGCTTCGGGGGGGAGCCAGGGGAAACACCATATATTTT. The gene calls are TRBV27 and TRBJ1-3; a weak D match, TRBD1 (5 bases). The CDR3 has 16 amino acids. Germline V gene data show CDR1 as MNHEY and CDR2 as SMNVEV (reference sequence). Trimming took 7 bases from V and 4 from J, leaving 20 bases between them.

V and J are TRBV19 and TRBJ1-1; 7 nucleotides align to TRBD1. CDR3 length: 14 residues. Germline V lookup: CDR1 LNHDA, CDR2 SQIVND (reference sequence). The V segment lost 3 bases and the J segment 5 bases; nucleotides outside the gene matches: 6. The CDR3 nucleotides read TGTGCCAGTAGTATTGTAGGGGGCGGAACTGAAGCTTTCTTT. It codes for CASSIVGGGTEAFF. The full variable domain, its missing parts supplied by reference TRBV19 and TRBJ1-1, is DGGITQSPKYLFRKEGQNVTLSCEQNLNHDAMYWYRQDPGQGLRLIYYSQIVNDFQKGDIAEGYSVSREKKESFPLTVTSAQKNPTAFYLCASSIVGGGTEAFFGQGTRLTVV.

In its sample, this clone was seen once. The gene calls are TRBV12-3 or TRBV12-4 and TRBJ1-2; 9 nucleotides match TRBD1. The CDR3 sequence is 12 residues long. Losses at the gene ends were 8 bases for V and 7 bases for J; bases not matched to a gene: 5. The CDR3 loop reads CASGQGRGGYTF. Here the CDR3 DNA reads TGTGCCAGCGGACAGGGGAGAGGTGGCTACACCTTC.

The V gene is TRBV6-6, the J gene TRBJ2-7, with 9 bases matching TRBD2. This CDR3 region has 12 residues. Germline V gene sequence: CDR1 MNHNY, CDR2 SVGAGI (reference sequence). The V and J ends lost 10 bases and 6 bases, in that order; junction bases with no gene match: 7. The CDR3 sequence: CAIASGDTEQYF. The CDR3 region has the DNA TGTGCCATCGCTAGCGGGGACACCGAGCAGTACTTC.

J is TRBJ2-1 and V is TRBV27; D is perhaps TRBD2 (5 bases). The V end was cut by 6 bases, the J end by 0 bases, with 9 bases between. Germline values: CDR1 MNHEY, CDR2 SMNVEV (reference sequence). The CDR3 runs to 14 residues. CDR3 protein: CASRVGSSYNEQFF. For the CDR3, the DNA is TGTGCCAGCAGGGTAGGGAGCTCCTACAATGAGCAGTTCTTC.

The rearrangement links TRBV27 to TRBJ2-7, with 9 bases identical to TRBD1. V was clipped by 2 bases and J by 9 bases; unmatched bases: 11. There are 15 residues in the CDR3. Germline CDR1 reads MNHEY; CDR2 reads SMNVEV (reference sequence). The CDR3: CASSLMGQGGSGQYF. CDR3 nucleotide sequence: TGTGCCAGCAGTTTAATGGGACAGGGAGGGTCAGGGCAGTACTTC.

A single count supports this clone. The junction departs from germline at one end; a sequencing error may be responsible. The genes are TRBV7-7 and TRBJ2-2; possible D gene TRBD1, 6 bases. The CDR3 totals 19 residues. Germline assignment: CDR1 SSHAT and CDR2 FNYEAQ (reference sequence). The CDR3 region has the DNA TGTGCTAGCAGCTTGGCTCCCGCTTATGGGACAAGTAACACCGGGGAGCTGTTTTTT. The encoded protein is CASSLAPAYGTSNTGELFF.

The rearrangement joins TRBV19 to TRBJ1-4; possible D gene TRBD1, 6 bases. The length of the CDR3 is 17 residues. The germline gives CDR1 LNHDA, CDR2 SQIVND (reference sequence). Between the trimmed V and J ends, which lost 6 bases and 7 bases, there was a span of 24 bases. The CDR3 loop reads CASSGGAASPGGEKLFF. CDR3 coding DNA: TGTGCCAGTAGCGGGGGGGCGGCGTCCCCTGGGGGTGAAAAACTGTTTTTT. Looking up the rest from reference TRBV19 and TRBJ1-4 gives the full variable domain: DGGITQSPKYLFRKEGQNVTLSCEQNLNHDAMYWYRQDPGQGLRLIYYSQIVNDFQKGDIAEGYSVSREKKESFPLTVTSAQKNPTAFYLCASSGGAASPGGEKLFFGSGTQLSVL.

The chain uses TRBV6-5 and TRBJ2-5, with 7 bases lining up with TRBD2. The CDR3 is made up of 13 amino acids. The germline V gene encodes CDR1 MNHEY and CDR2 SVGAGI. Trimming removed 8 bases from V and 4 bases from J; junction bases left unmatched: 7. The CDR3 sequence: CASGRDRGETQYF. The CDR3, as DNA: TGTGCCAGCGGGAGGGACCGGGGAGAGACCCAGTACTTC.

The V gene is TRBV30, the J gene TRBJ1-2; D is possibly TRBD1 (6 bases). This CDR3 has 15 residues. The V gene lost 2 bases and the J gene lost 8 bases, with 21 bases spanning the gap. Germline V gene lookup returns CDR1 GTSNPN and CDR2 SVGIG (reference sequence). The CDR3 sequence: CAWSYPDRWVGGYTF. The CDR3 DNA is TGTGCCTGGAGTTACCCGGACAGATGGGTTGGGGGCTACACCTTC.

This clone was recorded only once. The V call is TRBV4-1, the J call TRBJ1-1, with a weak D call TRBD1 (6 bases). Trimming pared 0 bases from V and 11 bases from J, leaving 16 bases between. The CDR3 consists of 14 residues. Germline V gene data show CDR1 as MGHRA and CDR2 as YSYEKL. This chain's CDR3 is CASSQEGGGRTAFF. The CDR3 DNA is TGCGCCAGCAGCCAAGAAGGGGGGGGCCGGACTGCTTTCTTT.